The following is a T cell receptor beta chain sequence with its context. What it recognizes is unknown. CDR1 is SQVTM, CDR2 ANQGSEA, per germline. Trimming shortened V by 7 bases and J by 3 bases, and 9 bases separated the two germline ends. The CDR3 covers 12 residues. Measured with immunoSEQ multiplex PCR; TCRdb has only the in-frame clones, and not every one. The sample yields about 9,400 clones, about 84% seen once. The data stem from a study of follicular helper T cells after annual influenza vaccination. Study as a whole: Across the 2013-2014, 2014-2015 and 2015-2016 vaccination seasons, some subjects were resampled.

Time point defined: 2015-2016 season, pre-vaccination. Before and after seasonal inactivated influenza vaccination, adults gave blood for sorting CD4 subsets for sequencing. Per time point, roughly 40-100 mL of blood was sampled. Study-wide findings and caveats: ICOS+CD38+ cTfh clonality change tracked circulating plasmablast frequency change.

This sequence was found in an adult who received the influenza vaccine. The material sequenced was CXCR5+ CD38- circulating T follicular helper cells from blood, taken on the day of influenza vaccination. Subset described: circulating Tfh, non-naive CD4+CXCR5+PD-1+ (ICOS+CD38+ or ICOS-CD38-). The rearrangement links TRBV29-1 to TRBJ2-2; D may be TRBD1 (6 bases). The CDR3 DNA follows: TGCAGCGGAAGACAGGACACCGGGGAGCTGTTTTTT. It yields the protein CSGRQDTGELFF.